This T cell receptor (beta chain) comes out of a study of blood T cell repertoires in COVID-19 (dated by TCRdb to between 2020 and 2021). About the full investigation: Collaborator samples came from the United States, Italy and Spain and covered acute and convalescent phases of COVID-19. The prospective study material was composed of cDNA or gDNA derived from T cells, B-cell-depleted T cells, or PBMCs. Subjects who had been exposed to COVID-19, were actively infected with it, or had recovered from it provided the deeply sampled blood TCRbeta repertoires that made up the dataset. The repertoires were released in a freely available public database meant as a resource for research on the immune response to SARS-CoV-2. The samples were drawn from two sources: the first 160 participants of the ongoing ImmuneRACE study, and 1,254 subjects contributed by 6 global collaborators. A de-identified subject ID, COVID-19 status, age in years and sex were almost always included in the sample metadata. Where available, HLA class I and class II types were obtained from metadata supplied by the sample provider rather than from assay-based typing. Broad study findings and their caveats: The amount of clinical and demographic metadata varied by source and participant and was provided uncurated.

Comment on this clone: No antigen is known for it. The sample holds no much larger clone one base away, and base qualities are not on file.

Enrolling through a virtual design, the prospective study's participants ranged in age from roughly 18 to 100 years and lived across more than 20 United States geographic areas. In the prospective study, cohorts were assigned on the basis of participant-reported clinical history obtained from a screening survey and a study questionnaire. Recovered participants in ImmuneRACE Cohort 3 were defined by two consecutive negative NP/OP PCR tests, clearance by a healthcare professional, or resolution of symptoms. Mobile phlebotomists in the prospective study collected whole blood, serum and a nasopharyngeal or oropharyngeal swab from every participant. Additional blood draws and questionnaires over a 2-month period could optionally be provided by prospective study participants. Before DNA extraction, prospective study blood samples were shipped either frozen or at room temperature. TCRbeta CDR3 regions were amplified from genomic DNA by means of the immunoSEQ Assay, a bias-controlled multiplex PCR. Per the original workflow: Nucleated cell counts per sample were estimated from amplification of reference gene primers within the assay. To quantify the absolute abundance of each unique TCRbeta CDR3 rearrangement, sequence reads were collapsed and filtered. For each sample, productive Simpson clonality was calculated by taking the square root of Simpson's diversity index across productive rearrangements. What TCRdb holds here is the immuneACCESS table cut down to in-frame rearrangements. Part of the clones is not present; checked against another copy, under half of the missing clones reflect an unresolved V gene, and the others are unexplained. V, J and clone size are those of that table, while D and trimming were read from the DNA. This sample gives 250,000 or so clones in total; around nine tenths of them show up just once. Together, the top ten hold more than 10% of the sample.

CDR3 length: 14 amino acids, cysteine to phenylalanine. The CDR3 DNA has 42 bases and is translated from base 1. Per the germline V gene, SGHAT is the CDR1 and FQNNGV is the CDR2. The trim is 6 bases for V and 1 base for J, with a gap of 10 bases between the germline ends. The TCR was taken from a man aged 30 to 45 who had recovered from COVID-19. Sequenced material: PBMCs or T cells enriched from blood (not recorded which). The chain uses TRBV11-2 and TRBJ1-3; no D gene is confidently identified. The DNA is as follows: TGTGCCAGCAGACCTAGGGAGTCTGGAAACACCATATATTTT. Its product reads: CASRPRESGNTIYF.